This note documents a single T cell receptor beta chain sequence. Its antigen is undetermined. Germline CDR1 MNHEY, CDR2 SVGEGT. Germline trimming cut 5 bases from V and 0 bases from J; bases unmatched to any gene: 5. CDR3 length equals 16 residues. These data originate in a study of T-cell reconstitution after alpha-beta-depleted transplantation in children. Overall study results and limits: The origin of alpha-beta T cells about two months after transplant was reportedly several hundred expanded graft clones.

Unique molecular identifiers were incorporated into the prepared TCRbeta library. MiXCR, run by TCRdb on the PCR reads, gives a single entry per CDR3 protein. The data contain hundreds of thousands of distinct CDR3 sequences, roughly 13% of them singletons. The receptor was isolated from a male patient aged 10 to 17 who had a stem cell transplant for acute myeloid leukemia, so the T cells may come from the graft donor. The chain has TRBV6-2 or TRBV6-3 and TRBJ2-2; 8 bases line up with TRBD1. The input for sequencing was PBMCs, mostly from graft donor cells, taken 360 days after TCRalphabeta/CD19-depleted stem cell transplant. DNA for the CDR3: TGTGCCAGCAGTCCGGCGACAGGGGCGAACACCGGGGAGCTGTTTTTT. It specifies CASSPATGANTGELFF.